These T cell receptor beta chains were read from a single sample in a study of PD-1 blockade in classical Hodgkin lymphoma. The repertoire was sequenced with immunoSEQ multiplex PCR; TCRdb's copy has only in-frame clones and lacks some. The sample shows 25,000 to 35,000 clones, roughly 86% of them seen only once. Sequencing was performed on CD4+ T cells from blood, taken before the fourth cycle of nivolumab. The receptors stem from a human donor with classical Hodgkin lymphoma. Both conserved end residues are part of each CDR3. A D gene is named only where the DNA matches it firmly. Clone size is shown for a subset of rows, as once, few, many or a class of expanded clone.

V gene: TRBV2
clone size: -
J gene: TRBJ2-1
D gene: TRBD1
CDR3 DNA: TGTGCCAGCACGAGGGGGCTAAACAATGAGCAGTTCTTC
CDR3 protein: CASTRGLNNEQFF

V gene: TRBV30
clone size: few
J gene: TRBJ1-5
D gene: -
CDR3 DNA: TGTGCCTGGAGTGTCGAGGGGACTCAGCCCCAGCATTTT
CDR3 protein: CAWSVEGTQPQHF

V gene: TRBV6-5
clone size: -
J gene: TRBJ1-1
D gene: TRBD1
CDR3 DNA: TGTGCCAGCAGCAGGACAGGGCCCAGATACACTGAAGCTTTCTTT
CDR3 protein: CASSRTGPRYTEAFF

V gene: TRBV13
clone size: -
J gene: TRBJ2-3
D gene: -
CDR3 DNA: TGTGCCAGCAGCTTAGGCGCGGGCGGCACAGATACGCAGTATTTT
CDR3 protein: CASSLGAGGTDTQYF

V gene: TRBV6-5
clone size: -
J gene: TRBJ2-2
D gene: -
CDR3 DNA: TGTGCCAGCAGTTACAGCCTTTGGGACACCGGGGAGCTGTTTTTT
CDR3 protein: CASSYSLWDTGELFF

V gene: TRBV18
clone size: -
J gene: TRBJ1-4
D gene: -
CDR3 DNA: TGTGCCAGCTCTCCCGCGGTTGAGGAAAAACTGTTTTTT
CDR3 protein: CASSPAVEEKLFF

V gene: TRBV19
clone size: -
J gene: TRBJ1-5
D gene: -
CDR3 DNA: TGTGCCAGTAGTATATCGGTGTCAGGGCCTCAGCCCCAGCATTTT
CDR3 protein: CASSISVSGPQPQHF

V gene: TRBV27
clone size: -
J gene: TRBJ1-2
D gene: -
CDR3 DNA: TGTGCCAGCAGGGCCAGGGTTGGTGGCTACACCTTC
CDR3 protein: CASRARVGGYTF

V gene: TRBV30
clone size: -
J gene: TRBJ2-1
D gene: -
CDR3 DNA: TGTGCCTGGGAAGGTTACAATGAGCAGTTCTTC
CDR3 protein: CAWEGYNEQFF

V gene: TRBV2
clone size: -
J gene: TRBJ1-2
D gene: -
CDR3 DNA: TGTGCCACGCCAGACTCCGGCTACACCTTC
CDR3 protein: CATPDSGYTF

V gene: TRBV7-2
clone size: -
J gene: TRBJ2-7
D gene: -
CDR3 DNA: TGTGCCAGCAGCTCAAGACGAGACGAGCAGTACTTC
CDR3 protein: CASSSRRDEQYF

V gene: TRBV19
clone size: -
J gene: TRBJ2-7
D gene: -
CDR3 DNA: TGTGCCAGCTCCGAGGGGAGGCCGCCCTACGAGCAGTACTTC
CDR3 protein: CASSEGRPPYEQYF

V gene: TRBV5-5
clone size: -
J gene: TRBJ2-7
D gene: -
CDR3 DNA: TGTGCCAGCAGCACGGACAGAGACTCTTACGAGCAGTACTTC
CDR3 protein: CASSTDRDSYEQYF

V gene: TRBV28
clone size: once
J gene: TRBJ2-2
D gene: TRBD1
CDR3 DNA: TGTGCCAGCAGTTTTGTACAGGGGCTCACCGGGGAGCTGTTTTTT
CDR3 protein: CASSFVQGLTGELFF

V gene: TRBV5-8
clone size: once
J gene: TRBJ2-4
D gene: TRBD1
CDR3 DNA: TGTGCCAGCAGCTTGGCCCCGGGACAGGGGCTAGCCAAAAACATTCAGTACTTC
CDR3 protein: CASSLAPGQGLAKNIQYF

V gene: TRBV2
clone size: few
J gene: TRBJ2-7
D gene: TRBD2
CDR3 DNA: TGTGCCAGCCTTCTAGCGGCCTACGAGCAGTACTTC
CDR3 protein: CASLLAAYEQYF

V gene: TRBV7-9
clone size: -
J gene: TRBJ2-2
D gene: -
CDR3 DNA: TGTGCCAGCAGCACCCGCCGGACTGACGGGGAGCTGTTTTTT
CDR3 protein: CASSTRRTDGELFF

V gene: TRBV4-2
clone size: few
J gene: TRBJ2-1
D gene: -
CDR3 DNA: TGTGCCAGCAGCCAAGATCTGAGGATTCGGGATGAGCAGTTCTTC
CDR3 protein: CASSQDLRIRDEQFF

V gene: TRBV9
clone size: -
J gene: TRBJ2-7
D gene: -
CDR3 DNA: TGTGCCAGCAGCACCTCATTGTCCCCCTCCTACGAGCAGTACTTC
CDR3 protein: CASSTSLSPSYEQYF

V gene: TRBV10-3
clone size: once
J gene: TRBJ1-4
D gene: TRBD1
CDR3 DNA: TGTGCCATCAGTGAAGGGACAGGAGCAACTAATGAAAAACTGTTTTTT
CDR3 protein: CAISEGTGATNEKLFF

V gene: TRBV11-2
clone size: -
J gene: TRBJ1-4
D gene: -
CDR3 DNA: TGTGCCAGCCAAGGGGGGCCTAATGAAAAACTGTTTTTT
CDR3 protein: CASQGGPNEKLFF

V gene: TRBV2
clone size: -
J gene: TRBJ1-2
D gene: TRBD1
CDR3 DNA: TGTGCCAGCGGGGGACAGACAACCGGAGGCTACACCTTC
CDR3 protein: CASGGQTTGGYTF

V gene: TRBV11-2
clone size: -
J gene: TRBJ2-7
D gene: TRBD1
CDR3 DNA: TGTGCCAGCAGCTTATGGGACAGGGGGCGAACCGAGCAGTACTTC
CDR3 protein: CASSLWDRGRTEQYF

V gene: TRBV28
clone size: few
J gene: TRBJ1-1
D gene: -
CDR3 DNA: TGTGCCAGCAGTTTAATATACACTGAAGCTTTCTTT
CDR3 protein: CASSLIYTEAFF

V gene: TRBV27
clone size: -
J gene: TRBJ2-3
D gene: -
CDR3 DNA: TGTGCCAGCAGGTGGGGTCATCTCTCAGATACGCAGTATTTT
CDR3 protein: CASRWGHLSDTQYF

V gene: TRBV5-6
clone size: -
J gene: TRBJ2-1
D gene: -
CDR3 DNA: TGTGCCAGCAGCTTGCACAATGAGCAGTTCTTC
CDR3 protein: CASSLHNEQFF

V gene: TRBV29-1
clone size: -
J gene: TRBJ2-3
D gene: -
CDR3 DNA: TGCAGCGTCCCCGGACAGCTCACAGATACGCAGTATTTT
CDR3 protein: CSVPGQLTDTQYF

V gene: TRBV7-6
clone size: -
J gene: TRBJ2-1
D gene: TRBD2
CDR3 DNA: TGTGCCAGCAGCTCTAGCGGGAGCTTCTCCTCCGAGCAGTTCTTC
CDR3 protein: CASSSSGSFSSEQFF

V gene: TRBV27
clone size: -
J gene: TRBJ2-7
D gene: -
CDR3 DNA: TGTGCCAGCAGTTTCCGGGCTGCCTCCTACGAGCAGTACTTC
CDR3 protein: CASSFRAASYEQYF

V gene: TRBV5-4
clone size: -
J gene: TRBJ2-7
D gene: -
CDR3 DNA: TGTGCCAGCAGCTCCCCGAGAGCGGGCGATAACTACGAAGAGCAGTACTTC
CDR3 protein: CASSSPRAGDNYEEQYF

V gene: TRBV6-5
clone size: -
J gene: TRBJ2-2
D gene: TRBD1
CDR3 DNA: TGTGCCAGCAGAACCGGGACAGGGACCGGGGAGCTGTTTTTT
CDR3 protein: CASRTGTGTGELFF

V gene: TRBV4-1
clone size: -
J gene: TRBJ2-1
D gene: -
CDR3 DNA: TGCGCCAGCAGCCAACGGCTAGTCTCCAATGAGCAGTTCTTC
CDR3 protein: CASSQRLVSNEQFF

V gene: TRBV7-2
clone size: -
J gene: TRBJ2-7
D gene: -
CDR3 DNA: TGTGCCAGCAGCTTAGCGCTTGTCCAGGGAGTCTACGAGCAGTACTTC
CDR3 protein: CASSLALVQGVYEQYF

V gene: TRBV7-9
clone size: -
J gene: TRBJ1-4
D gene: -
CDR3 DNA: TGTGCCAGCAGCCTGGGTGAAGGTAATGAAAAACTGTTTTTT
CDR3 protein: CASSLGEGNEKLFF

V gene: TRBV28
clone size: -
J gene: TRBJ2-4
D gene: -
CDR3 DNA: TGTGCCAGCAGCCTGGGACGAGCGAGAAACATTCAGTACTTC
CDR3 protein: CASSLGRARNIQYF

V gene: TRBV20-1
clone size: -
J gene: TRBJ2-2
D gene: -
CDR3 DNA: TGCGCCTACCGGAGCCCCGGGGAGCTGTTTTTT
CDR3 protein: CAYRSPGELFF

V gene: TRBV12-1
clone size: -
J gene: TRBJ2-5
D gene: -
CDR3 DNA: TGTGCCAGCAGCCCCCGGGACTTCCCGACCCAGTACTTC
CDR3 protein: CASSPRDFPTQYF

V gene: TRBV28
clone size: -
J gene: TRBJ2-5
D gene: TRBD1
CDR3 DNA: TGTGCCAGCAGATGGACAGGGCGGGAGACCCAGTACTTC
CDR3 protein: CASRWTGRETQYF

V gene: TRBV6-1
clone size: -
J gene: TRBJ2-7
D gene: TRBD2
CDR3 DNA: TGTGCCAGCAGTGAAGCGCTTCGGTTAGGACTAGCGGGGGCGAGCTCCTACGAGCAGTACTTC
CDR3 protein: CASSEALRLGLAGASSYEQYF

V gene: TRBV6-5
clone size: -
J gene: TRBJ1-1
D gene: -
CDR3 DNA: TGTGCCAGCAGTACCGTAGGACTTGAAGCTTTCTTT
CDR3 protein: CASSTVGLEAFF

V gene: TRBV6-1
clone size: -
J gene: TRBJ1-5
D gene: -
CDR3 DNA: TGTGCCAGCAGTGAAGGCACTTATAGCAATCAGCCCCAGCATTTT
CDR3 protein: CASSEGTYSNQPQHF